This TCR beta chain comes out of a study of blood T cell repertoires in COVID-19. The CDR3 extends over 13 amino acids. Trimming shortened V by 6 bases and J by 2 bases, and 9 bases separated the two germline ends. CDR1 and CDR2 (germline): SNHLY, FYNNEI. Data came from immunoSEQ multiplex PCR; TCRdb stores just in-frame clones and leaves some out. The sample holds approximately 670,000 clones; about 87% are singletons and the top ten take over 0.2%. Specimen: peripheral blood. This receptor was taken from a woman aged 18-30 years with acute or convalescent COVID-19. V is TRBV2 and J is TRBJ2-3; D perhaps matches TRBD1 (5 bases). DNA of the CDR3: TGTGCCAGCAGGACAGACCTCACAGATACGCAGTATTTT. Translated: CASRTDLTDTQYF.